The 20 T cell receptor beta chains in this list originate from one sample, sequenced in a study of blood T cell repertoires in COVID-19. TCRdb keeps only in-frame clones here, not all; method: immunoSEQ multiplex PCR. Among some 21,000 clones listed, roughly 85% were seen once. Input material: peripheral blood. All receptors come from a human donor in a cohort sampled during active COVID-19.

The V gene is TRBV3-1 (or the pseudogene TRBV3-2), the J gene TRBJ2-3, with D perhaps matching TRBD2 (7 bases). CDR1 is LGHDT and CDR2 is YNNKEL in the germline V gene (reference sequence). The CDR3 loop spans 15 amino acids. Trimming shortened V by 4 bases and J by 4 bases, and 15 bases separated the two germline ends. CDR3 coding DNA: TGTGCCAGCAGCCGGGGGGGGCGGAGTCCAGATACGCAGTATTTT. It encodes CASSRGGRSPDTQYF.

This chain links TRBV5-4 with TRBJ1-1; 7 nucleotides match TRBD1. The CDR3 spans 14 residues. The germline V gene encodes CDR1 SGHNT and CDR2 YYREEE (reference sequence). V dropped 4 bases and J dropped 3; count of bases not matched to a gene: 6. CDR3 DNA sequence: TGTGCCAGCAGCGGGGCCAGGGGGGACACTGAAGCTTTCTTT. Protein sequence: CASSGARGDTEAFF.

The CDR3: CASSLGSGSPYEQYF. The CDR3 coding sequence is TGTGCCAGCAGCTTGGGAAGCGGGAGTCCCTACGAGCAGTACTTC. The rearrangement joins TRBV7-2 to TRBJ2-7; 8 nucleotides match TRBD2. CDR3 length: 15 residues. CDR1 and CDR2 from the germline V gene are SGHTA and FQGNSA. Trimming took 3 bases from V and 2 from J; bases not matched to a gene: 6.

This CDR3 reads CASSPGGRVFSGANVLTF. The CDR3 DNA sequence: TGTGCCAGTAGTCCGGGGGGGCGCGTCTTCTCTGGGGCCAACGTCCTGACTTTC. The rearrangement uses TRBV19 and TRBJ2-6; 8 nucleotides align to TRBD2. With V trimmed by 5 bases and J by 0 bases, 9 bases remained unmatched. CDR3 length equals 18 residues. The germline CDR1 and CDR2 sequences are LNHDA and SQIVND (reference sequence).

This chain connects TRBV12-5 to TRBJ2-2; 8 nucleotides match TRBD1. After removal of 5 bases from V and 0 bases from J, the junction contained 2 bases not matched to a gene. Per the germline V gene, CDR1 is LGHNT and CDR2 is FRNRAP. CDR3 length: 15 amino acids. CDR3 residues: CASGPGQANTGELFF. The CDR3 coding sequence is TGTGCTAGTGGTCCGGGACAGGCGAACACCGGGGAGCTGTTTTTT.

In the case of this clone: Distinct nucleotide sequences in the sample also encode this CDR3. The chain is built from TRBV13 and TRBJ1-1; D remains ambiguous. From germline, CDR1 is PRHDT and CDR2 FYEKMQ (reference sequence). V lost 0 bases to trimming and J lost 8 bases, with 4 bases between them. CDR3 length: 11 amino acids. CDR3 sequence reads: CASSLGGEAFF. The CDR3 nucleotides are TGTGCCAGCAGCTTAGGGGGCGAAGCTTTCTTT.

The chain links TRBV30 to TRBJ2-1; D perhaps matches TRBD2 (5 bases). Germline V gene lookup returns CDR1 GTSNPN and CDR2 SVGIG (reference sequence). Trimming took 0 bases from V and 7 from J, leaving 16 bases between them. The CDR3 has 15 amino acids. CDR3 in amino acids: CAWSVLGISLNEQFF. CDR3 bases: TGTGCCTGGAGTGTACTCGGGATATCCTTGAATGAGCAGTTCTTC. The full variable domain, with the rest looked up from reference TRBV30 and TRBJ2-1, is SQTIHQWPATLVQPVGSPLSLECTVEGTSNPNLYWYRQAAGRGLQLLFYSVGIGQISSEVPQNLSASRPQDRQFILSSKKLLLSDSGFYLCAWSVLGISLNEQFFGPGTRLTVL.

The chain couples TRBV6-1 to TRBJ2-7, with D perhaps matching TRBD1 (5 bases). CDR3 length: 15 amino acids. Per the germline V gene, CDR1 is MNHNS and CDR2 is SASEGT. V gave up 1 base and J gave up 5 bases, with 15 bases separating them. In DNA form, the CDR3 reads TGTGCCAGCAGTGAAGGTGCGGCAGGGTCCGACGAGCAGTACTTC. This sequence encodes CASSEGAAGSDEQYF.

The chain uses TRBV30 and TRBJ1-1; D not resolved. From germline, CDR1 is GTSNPN and CDR2 SVGIG (reference sequence). Trimming left V 5 bases short and J 3 bases short, with 7 bases between. This CDR3 contains 11 residues. The CDR3 coding sequence is TGTGCCTGGGGGAGGGACACTGAAGCTTTCTTT. Amino acids: CAWGRDTEAFF.

The chain joins TRBV7-9 to TRBJ1-2; 7 bases line up with TRBD1. V lost 1 base, J lost 0 bases, and 14 bases stayed unmatched. This CDR3 spans 19 amino acids. The germline gives CDR1 SEHNR, CDR2 FQNEAQ (reference sequence). This CDR3 reads CASSLGSGQAVNPNYGYTF. The CDR3 bases are TGTGCCAGCAGCTTAGGGTCCGGACAGGCGGTCAACCCTAACTATGGCTACACCTTC.

The chain combines TRBV11-3 with TRBJ2-7; no clear D. The germline V gene encodes CDR1 SGHNT and CDR2 YENEEA. CDR3 length equals 13 residues. V dropped 5 bases and J dropped 1 base, with 9 bases sitting between them. CDR3 amino acids: CASSPTVSYEQYF. The CDR3 DNA reads as TGTGCCAGCAGCCCTACAGTATCCTACGAGCAGTACTTC.

The rearrangement joins TRBV19 to TRBJ2-2; D is ambiguous. The V end lost 0 bases, the J end lost 6 bases, and 11 bases lay between the germline ends. This CDR3 spans 15 amino acids. Germline-derived CDR1 and CDR2 are LNHDA and SQIVND (reference sequence). The CDR3 is CASSIDLPGAGELFF. DNA for the CDR3: TGTGCCAGTAGTATAGATCTACCGGGTGCCGGGGAGCTGTTTTTT.

This clone was counted a single time. The chain joins TRBV7-9 to TRBJ1-4; D is ambiguous. Germline V CDR1 and CDR2: SEHNR, FQNEAQ (reference sequence). This CDR3 spans 14 amino acids. V was trimmed by 5 bases and J by 8 bases, leaving 15 bases between them. The CDR3 sequence is CASSPMRGGEKLFF. In DNA form, the CDR3 reads TGTGCCAGCAGCCCTATGCGGGGAGGAGAAAAACTGTTTTTT. The full variable domain, its missing parts supplied by reference TRBV7-9 and TRBJ1-4, is DTGVSQNPRHKITKRGQNVTFRCDPISEHNRLYWYRQTLGQGPEFLTYFQNEAQLEKSRLLSDRFSAERPKGSFSTLEIQRTEQGDSAMYLCASSPMRGGEKLFFGSGTQLSVL.

The V and J genes are TRBV11-2 and TRBJ2-7, with D maybe TRBD1 (5 bases). Per the germline V gene, CDR1 is SGHAT and CDR2 is FQNNGV. V gave up 3 bases and J gave up 3 bases, with 9 bases separating them. The CDR3 has 13 residues. The CDR3 region is CASSFTTDYEQYF. CDR3 nucleotides: TGTGCCAGCAGCTTTACGACAGACTACGAGCAGTACTTC.

The rearrangement joins TRBV5-5 to TRBJ2-3, with 12 bases aligning to TRBD2. V gave up 1 base and J gave up 7 bases; unmatched junction bases: 19. The CDR3 is made up of 20 amino acids. Germline-derived CDR1 and CDR2 are SGHKS and YYEKEE (reference sequence). DNA for the CDR3: TGTGCCAGCAGCTTGCTAGCGGCTAGCGGGGGGGCGCCACCTACTAATACGCAGTATTTT. It is translated as CASSLLAASGGAPPTNTQYF. Looking up the rest from reference TRBV5-5 and TRBJ2-3 gives the full variable domain: DAGVTQSPTHLIKTRGQQVTLRCSPISGHKSVSWYQQVLGQGPQFIFQYYEKEERGRGNFPDRFSARQFPNYSSELNVNALLLGDSALYLCASSLLAASGGAPPTNTQYFGPGTRLTVL.

This chain links TRBV6-1 with TRBJ2-7, with 8 bases lining up with TRBD1. The ends lost 1 base at V and 6 bases at J; junction bases unmatched: 8. CDR3 size: 15 residues. From germline, CDR1 is MNHNS and CDR2 SASEGT. The CDR3: CASSEVWTGSGEQYF. Written as DNA, the CDR3 is TGTGCCAGCAGTGAAGTGTGGACAGGGTCGGGCGAGCAGTACTTC.

The V and J genes are TRBV2 and TRBJ2-2, with D perhaps TRBD1 (6 bases). The V end lost 5 bases, the J end lost 1 base, and 11 bases lay between the germline ends. From germline, CDR1 is SNHLY and CDR2 FYNNEI. The CDR3 extends over 15 amino acids. The CDR3 nucleotides read TGTGCCAGCAGTCGGACAGTGATGAACACCGGGGAGCTGTTTTTT. As protein: CASSRTVMNTGELFF.

This sequence joins TRBV5-1 and TRBJ1-2, with 7 bases aligning to TRBD1. The V gene's germline CDR1 is SGHRS and CDR2 YFSETQ. The ends lost 4 bases at V and 8 bases at J; junction bases unmatched: 11. CDR3 length equals 14 residues. CDR3 loop: CASSPGEGARGYTF. The CDR3, as DNA: TGCGCCAGCAGCCCGGGTGAGGGGGCGAGGGGCTACACCTTC. The full variable domain, in which reference TRBV5-1 and TRBJ1-2 provide the parts outside the CDR3, is KAGVTQTPRYLIKTRGQQVTLSCSPISGHRSVSWYQQTPGQGLQFLFEYFSETQRNKGNFPGRFSGRQFSNSRSEMNVSTLELGDSALYLCASSPGEGARGYTFGSGTRLTVV.

This chain connects TRBV12-5 to TRBJ1-1; no clear D. Trimming cost V 8 bases and J 2 bases, with 12 bases left between them. CDR3 length: 13 amino acids. Germline V gene data show CDR1 as LGHNT and CDR2 as FRNRAP. In nucleotides, the CDR3 is TGTGCTAGTAATTTTGAGGATAACACTGAAGCTTTCTTT. Protein: CASNFEDNTEAFF. Full variable domain (rest looked up from reference TRBV12-5 and TRBJ1-1): DARVTQTPRHKVTEMGQEVTMRCQPILGHNTVFWYRQTMMQGLELLAYFRNRAPLDDSGMPKDRFSAEMPDATLATLKIQPSEPRDSAVYFCASNFEDNTEAFFGQGTRLTVV.

The chain combines TRBV12-5 with TRBJ1-5; 8 bases agree with TRBD1. V was clipped by 6 bases and J by 8 bases; unmatched bases: 6. The length of the CDR3 is 13 residues. Germline CDR1 and CDR2: LGHNT and FRNRAP. CDR3 region: CASGWGTGEPQHF. In DNA form, the CDR3 reads TGTGCTAGTGGATGGGGGACAGGAGAGCCCCAGCATTTT.